This T cell receptor beta chain emerged from a study of human T cells and chemical hapten exposure. Many counts were recorded for this clonotype. The germline V gene encodes CDR1 KGHDR and CDR2 SFDVKD. V was shortened by 7 bases and J by 4 bases, with 12 bases between the two germline ends. This CDR3 region has 13 residues. Time point denoted: patch test 1, 2 weeks after DPC sensitization. Treatment given: therapeutic diphenylcyclopropenone sensitization with weekly scalp DPC. TCRdb re-called the RACE reads through MiXCR, storing one row per CDR3 protein. The repertoire holds under 130,000 distinct CDR3 sequences, with 11% as singletons.

The specimen was whole blood, collected in connection with sensitization to the hapten diphenylcyclopropenone (DPC). The J gene is TRBJ2-5, the V gene TRBV24-1; D is tentatively TRBD1 or TRBD2 (7 bases each). This TCR came from a middle-aged woman with alopecia areata. Some clones in this sample may be carry-over from other donors' samples. The CDR3 sequence is CATSSGGGETQYF. The CDR3 coding sequence is TGTGCCACCAGCTCAGGGGGGGGAGAGACCCAGTACTTC.